This note documents a single TCR beta chain sequence. As yet, its antigen is unknown. This entry is derived from a study of vaccination and CD4 T cells after COVID-19. About the research overall: Post-COVID specimens were obtained a median around 92 days after diagnosis (range 35 to 161).

Oncomine TCR Beta short-read sequencing was applied to DNA from cultured CD4+ T cells. From the PCR reads, TCRdb called clonotypes with MiXCR, one entry per CDR3 protein. This table has roughly 5,400 distinct CDR3 sequences, around three fifths appearing once. Treatment defined: roughly nine-day PBMC culture with coronavirus spike peptide pools or control peptides (ViraFEST assay). The sequenced material came from CD4+ T cells from blood, cultured in vitro. This TCR was recovered from a human donor who had recovered from COVID-19.

CDR3 sequence reads: CASSSTENTEAFF. In nucleotides, the CDR3 is TGTGCCAGCAGCTCGACAGAGAACACTGAAGCTTTCTTT. The chain joins TRBV7-6 to TRBJ1-1, with a tentative D call TRBD1 (5 bases). Looked up from germline, CDR1 is SGHVS and CDR2 is FNYEAQ. This CDR3 is 13 amino acids long. Trimming stripped 4 bases from V and 1 base from J, with 7 bases between.